These T cell receptor beta chains were read from a single sample in a study of CD8 T cells in ankylosing spondylitis. TCRdb processed the 5' RACE reads anew with MiXCR; each CDR3 protein has one entry. This table has 400,000 to 450,000 distinct CDR3 sequences, roughly a sixth appearing once. Specimen: blood, either unsorted or a sorted T cell fraction (not recorded which). Receptors originate from a male donor with ankylosing spondylitis. Both conserved end residues are part of each CDR3. A D gene is named only where the DNA matches it firmly. Clone size is stated in some rows and not others, as once, few, many or a class when expanded.

>.|14|TRBJ2-3|TRBV6-4|.
TGTGCCAGCAGTGCACGGAGGGGTGCAGATACGCAGTATTTT
CASSARRGADTQYF
>.|13|TRBJ2-1|TRBV20-1|.
TGCAGTGAGAAACGGGTGGGGGGCAATGAGCAGTTCTTC
CSEKRVGGNEQFF
>few|16|TRBJ1-5|TRBV4-1|.
TGCGCCAGCAGCCAAGATCCTCAACAGGGTCTTGTGCCCCAGCATTTT
CASSQDPQQGLVPQHF
>.|14|TRBJ2-5|TRBV10-3|TRBD1
TGTGCCATCAGTGAGCCCACACAGGGGCAGACCCAGTACTTC
CAISEPTQGQTQYF
>few|17|TRBJ1-6|TRBV20-1|.
TGCAGTGCTAGAGATCAGATTAGGGGAGGAGACAATTCACCCCTCCACTTT
CSARDQIRGGDNSPLHF
>few|15|TRBJ2-7|TRBV27|TRBD1
TGTGCCAGCAGTAGAACAGGGGGCGAGGCCTACGAGCAGTACTTC
CASSRTGGEAYEQYF
>.|12|TRBJ2-5|TRBV7-2|.
TGTGCCAGCAGCCGCCAGGGGTTGGGGCAGTACTTC
CASSRQGLGQYF
>.|18|TRBJ1-1|TRBV29-1|.
TGCAGCGTTGAAGACCCCAACTTTGCAGGACAACAGAACACTGAAGCTTTCTTT
CSVEDPNFAGQQNTEAFF
>many|16|TRBJ2-7|TRBV28|TRBD1
TGTGCCAGCAGTTCCAACAGGGGCCCTCTAGGCAACGAGCAGTACTTC
CASSSNRGPLGNEQYF
>few|15|TRBJ2-1|TRBV5-1|TRBD1
TGCGCCAGCAGCTTGCATGGACAGGGCTACAATGAGCAGTTCTTC
CASSLHGQGYNEQFF
>once|14|TRBJ2-3|TRBV18|.
TGTGCCAGCTCACAAATTCCCGACGGGAATACGCAGTATTTT
CASSQIPDGNTQYF
>.|17|TRBJ1-1|TRBV5-1|TRBD1
TGCGCCAGCAGCTCCCACGGGACAGGGGGCGAGGGCACTGAAGCTTTCTTT
CASSSHGTGGEGTEAFF
>.|12|TRBJ2-5|TRBV28|.
TGTGCCAGCAGTTTACTGAAAGAGACCCAGTACTTC
CASSLLKETQYF
>few|12|TRBJ2-3|TRBV9|.
TGTGCCAGCGGAGGCAGCACAGATACGCAGTATTTT
CASGGSTDTQYF
>.|17|TRBJ2-7|TRBV7-2|.
TGTGCCAGCAGCTTTCGGCCTAGCGCGGGGGCCCACTACGAGCAGTACTTC
CASSFRPSAGAHYEQYF
>few|15|TRBJ1-2|TRBV27|TRBD1
TGTGCCAGCAGTCCTCAGGGGGCGCTTAACTATGGCTACACCTTC
CASSPQGALNYGYTF
>many|15|TRBJ1-5|TRBV7-9|.
TGTGCCAGCAGCTTATCCGAGAATAGCAATCAGCCCCAGCATTTT
CASSLSENSNQPQHF
>few|13|TRBJ1-4|TRBV28|TRBD1
TGTGCCAGCAGTTTATCTCGACAGGGACAACTGTTTTTT
CASSLSRQGQLFF
>many|10|TRBJ1-1|TRBV12-3/TRBV12-4|.
TGTGCCAGCAGTGGCTCACAGGTTCTCTTT
CASSGSQVLF
>.|17|TRBJ2-4|TRBV5-5|.
TGTGCCAGCAGCTGGCGGAGGGACCCAATAGCCAAAAACATTCAGTACTTC
CASSWRRDPIAKNIQYF
>many|13|TRBJ2-5|TRBV12-3/TRBV12-4|.
TGTGCCAGCAGTTCACTAGGGAGGGAGACCCAGTACTTC
CASSSLGRETQYF
>few|15|TRBJ2-2|TRBV20-1|TRBD2
TGCAGTGCTAGAGAACCTAGCGGGAACACCGGGGAGCTGTTTTTT
CSAREPSGNTGELFF
>many|15|TRBJ2-7|TRBV5-1|TRBD2
TGCGCCAGCAGCTACTCTAGCGGGAGCGACTACGAGCAGTACTTC
CASSYSSGSDYEQYF
>few|17|TRBJ2-3|TRBV4-2|.
TGTGCCAGCAGCCACAAGATCATAGGCGGCGAGGAGGGTACGCAGTATTTT
CASSHKIIGGEEGTQYF
>few|15|TRBJ1-5|TRBV6-1|.
TGTGCCAGCAGCCGAGGGGGGCAGGCAAATCAGCCCCAGCATTTT
CASSRGGQANQPQHF
>.|15|TRBJ1-6|TRBV30|TRBD1
TGTGCCTGGAAATCGAAACAGGGGAATAATTCACCCCTCCACTTT
CAWKSKQGNNSPLHF
>.|13|TRBJ2-7|TRBV7-6|.
TGTGCCAGCAGCCTAACCAGACTGGGTGAGCAGTACTTC
CASSLTRLGEQYF
>few|14|TRBJ2-7|TRBV12-3/TRBV12-4|TRBD1
TGTGCCAGCAGGCACCGACAGGGGGCGCGTGAGCAGTACTTC
CASRHRQGAREQYF
>few|16|TRBJ1-3|TRBV20-1|.
TGCAGTGCTGGTCTCTCAGGGACGGTCTCTGGAAACACCATATATTTT
CSAGLSGTVSGNTIYF